The clone carrying this T cell receptor beta chain was counted only a few times. Its antigen is unknown. Since a much larger clone is just one base distant, this may be a read error. This CDR3 fails to terminate in the conserved phenylalanine or tryptophan, so it likely reflects a read error. Deletions cut 2 bases from V and 2 bases from J, with 13 bases between. The CDR3 runs to 16 residues. The germline gives CDR1 SNHLY, CDR2 FYNNEI. TCR beta VDJ and CDR3 profiles were obtained from a genomic DNA template. Each CDR3 protein is one row after TCRdb ran MiXCR on the reads. The sample comprises about 240,000 distinct CDR3 sequences, more than 45% of which are singletons, and 6.5% to 8% rests with the top ten. For sequencing, patients were chosen who had shown expansion of CD8+CD57+ cells by flow cytometry. Every patient was diagnosed with severe acquired aplastic anemia. When blood sampling took place, the patients had received no therapy.

These data originate in a study of CD8+CD57+ T cells in acquired aplastic anemia. Study context: Sorted CD4+ and CD8+ cell DNA averaged about 3 ug.

Study-level points and caveats: Found in both controls and patients were some 31 CD8+ CDR3 sequences.

The TCR comes from a human donor with aplastic anemia. The chain carries TRBV2 and TRBJ2-4; D is ambiguous. Sequences were obtained from sorted CD4+, CD8+, or CD8+CD57+ T cells (not recorded which) from PBMCs. The CDR3 protein is CASSELVFSTKNIQYL. The CDR3 bases are TGTGCCAGCAGTGAATTGGTTTTTTCGACCAAAAACATTCAGTACCTC.